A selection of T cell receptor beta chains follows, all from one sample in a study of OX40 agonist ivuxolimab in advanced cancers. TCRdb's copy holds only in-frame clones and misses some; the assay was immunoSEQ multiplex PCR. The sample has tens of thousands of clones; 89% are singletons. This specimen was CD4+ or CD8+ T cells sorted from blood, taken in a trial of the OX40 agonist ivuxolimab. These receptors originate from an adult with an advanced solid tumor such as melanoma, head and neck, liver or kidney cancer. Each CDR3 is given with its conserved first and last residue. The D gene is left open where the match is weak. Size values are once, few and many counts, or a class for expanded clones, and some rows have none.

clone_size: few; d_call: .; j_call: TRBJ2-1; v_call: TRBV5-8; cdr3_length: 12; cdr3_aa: CASSFNYNEQFF; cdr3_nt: TGTGCCAGCAGCTTTAATTACAATGAGCAGTTCTTC
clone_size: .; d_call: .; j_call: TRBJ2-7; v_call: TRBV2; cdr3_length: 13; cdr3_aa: CASTLGTLYEQYF; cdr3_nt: TGTGCCAGTACGCTCGGGACACTCTACGAGCAGTACTTC
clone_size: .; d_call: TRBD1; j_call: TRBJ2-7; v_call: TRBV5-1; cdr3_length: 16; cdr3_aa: CASSLVTGGSSYEQYF; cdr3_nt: TGCGCCAGCAGCTTGGTGACAGGGGGCTCCTCCTACGAGCAGTACTTC
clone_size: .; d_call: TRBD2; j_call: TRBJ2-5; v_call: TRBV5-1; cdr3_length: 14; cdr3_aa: CATRETAGQETQYF; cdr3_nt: TGCGCCACTCGAGAAACAGCGGGACAAGAGACCCAGTACTTC
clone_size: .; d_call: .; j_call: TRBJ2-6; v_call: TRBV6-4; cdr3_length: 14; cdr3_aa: CASSARSGANVLTF; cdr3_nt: TGTGCCAGCAGTGCCAGGTCTGGGGCCAACGTCCTGACTTTC
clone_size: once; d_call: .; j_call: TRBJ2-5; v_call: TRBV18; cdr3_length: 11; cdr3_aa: CASSLQETQYF; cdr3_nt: TGTGCCAGCTCACTACAAGAGACCCAGTACTTC
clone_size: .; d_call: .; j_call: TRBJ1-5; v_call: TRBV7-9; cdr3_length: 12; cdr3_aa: CASSPGGAAQHF; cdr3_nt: TGTGCCAGCAGCCCCGGAGGCGCCGCCCAGCATTTT
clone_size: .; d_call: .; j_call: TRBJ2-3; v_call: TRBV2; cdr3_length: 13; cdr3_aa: CASSEVNPDTQYF; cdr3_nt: TGTGCCAGCAGTGAAGTTAACCCAGATACGCAGTATTTT
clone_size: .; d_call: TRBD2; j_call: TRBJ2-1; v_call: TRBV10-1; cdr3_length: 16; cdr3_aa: CASSESKRGGYNEQFF; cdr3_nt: TGCGCCAGCAGTGAGTCAAAGCGGGGGGGCTACAATGAGCAGTTCTTC
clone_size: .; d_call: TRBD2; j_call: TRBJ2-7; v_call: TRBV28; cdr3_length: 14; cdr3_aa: CASSSPGLLYEQYF; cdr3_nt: TGTGCCAGCAGTTCGCCGGGACTACTCTACGAGCAGTACTTC
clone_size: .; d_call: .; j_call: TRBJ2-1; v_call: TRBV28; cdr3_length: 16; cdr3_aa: CASSSPGTQDHNEQFF; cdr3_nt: TGTGCCAGCAGTTCCCCTGGGACACAGGACCACAATGAGCAGTTCTTC
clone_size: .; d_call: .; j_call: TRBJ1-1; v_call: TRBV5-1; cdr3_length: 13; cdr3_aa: CASSLKGDTEAFF; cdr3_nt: TGTGCCAGCAGCTTGAAGGGGGACACTGAAGCTTTCTTT
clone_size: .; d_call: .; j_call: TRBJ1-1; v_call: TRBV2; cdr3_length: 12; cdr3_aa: CASRDRNTEAFF; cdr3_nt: TGTGCCAGCAGGGACAGAAACACTGAAGCTTTCTTT
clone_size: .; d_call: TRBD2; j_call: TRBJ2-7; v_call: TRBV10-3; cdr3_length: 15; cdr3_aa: CAISVEVLAGGQQYF; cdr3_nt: TGTGCCATCAGTGTAGAAGTTCTAGCGGGGGGTCAACAGTACTTC
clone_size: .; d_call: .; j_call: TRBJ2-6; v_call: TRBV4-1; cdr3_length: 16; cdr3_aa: CASSLTILAGANVLTF; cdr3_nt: TGCGCCAGCAGCCTGACCATACTGGCTGGGGCCAACGTCCTGACTTTC